This T cell receptor (beta chain) was observed in a study of cytomegalovirus exposure and HLA in healthy donors. About the research overall: HLA-typed donors were the source of around 87 million unique TCRs, which an early data release held.

Germline values: CDR1 LGHNA, CDR2 YNFKEQ. The CDR3 runs to 16 residues. V trimming: 0 bases; J trimming: 8 bases; junction bases outside the gene matches: 8. Findings and limits, study-wide: In a later analysis, at a false discovery rate of 0.05, 17,000 or so TCR beta sequences were associated with HLA alleles. From TCR beta sequences, most subjects' HLA-A and HLA-B alleles were reportedly predicted accurately. There were some 150 TCR beta chains listed as cytomegalovirus-associated.

Researchers ran the PCR with 60 Vbeta and 13 Jbeta primers. Data came from immunoSEQ multiplex PCR; TCRdb stores just in-frame clones and leaves some out. The table shows 100,000 or so clones, with about three quarters occurring only once. Turning to this clone: What it recognizes is unknown.

The sequenced sample was PBMCs. This clonotype was sampled from a young man in good health and CMV-seropositive. This chain connects TRBV4-2 to TRBJ2-1; 9 nucleotides match TRBD2. The CDR3 sequence: CASSQDPRGGRDEQFF. In DNA form, the CDR3 reads TGTGCCAGCAGCCAAGATCCGCGGGGGGGCCGCGATGAGCAGTTCTTC.